Presented here are 25 T cell receptor beta chains from one specimen sequenced in a study of blood T cell repertoires in COVID-19 (dated by TCRdb to 2020 to 2022). Library preparation employed the immunoSEQ multiplex PCR assay. The source is immuneACCESS, and TCRdb retained only in-frame sequences with V and J called. Part of the clones is not carried over; for the studies checked, unresolved V genes explain less than half of this, and the remainder is unexplained. Recorded for this sample are 150,000 or so clones; approximately 92% of them occurred a single time. 13% of the sample belongs to the ten largest clones. The sample taken for sequencing was peripheral blood. The source of these receptors is a man aged 18 to 35 with COVID-19, enrolled during active disease.

Notes on this clone: The junction does not match germline at one end; this may be a read error. The J gene is TRBJ1-2, the V gene TRBV9; D is uncertain. This CDR3 spans 12 amino acids. Germline CDR1 and CDR2: SGDLS and YYNGEE. In DNA, the CDR3 is TGTGCCAGCAGCGAAGGAACCGGCCTGGGCGCCTTC. This codes for CASSEGTGLGAF.

The V gene is TRBV12-3 or TRBV12-4, the J gene TRBJ1-1; tentatively, D is TRBD1 (6 bases). V lost 6 bases and J 5 bases, leaving 13 bases between the germline ends. The CDR3 runs 13 residues. This CDR3 reads CASSLTGITEAFF. The CDR3 DNA is TGTGCCAGCAGCCTAACAGGGATTACTGAAGCTTTCTTT.

V is TRBV25-1 and J is TRBJ1-1, with a tentative D call TRBD1 (5 bases). V lost 7 bases, J lost 0 bases, and 9 bases lay in between. This CDR3 is 13 amino acids long. The germline gives CDR1 MGHDK, CDR2 SYGVNS. This chain's CDR3 is CASTGGMNTEAFF. CDR3 coding DNA: TGTGCCAGCACGGGGGGGATGAACACTGAAGCTTTCTTT.

This chain joins TRBV19 and TRBJ1-2; the match to TRBD1 covers 11 bases. The V gene's germline CDR1 is LNHDA and CDR2 SQIVND (reference sequence). Trimming removed 3 bases from V and 5 bases from J; junction bases left unmatched: 5. The CDR3 sequence is 15 residues long. The CDR3: CASSIGTGGLYGYTF. CDR3 coding DNA: TGTGCCAGTAGTATTGGGACAGGGGGATTATATGGCTACACCTTC.

V and J are TRBV30 and TRBJ2-5; TRBD2 aligns across 13 bases. The germline gives CDR1 GTSNPN, CDR2 SVGIG (reference sequence). CDR3 length: 17 residues. V was clipped by 2 bases and J by 6 bases; unmatched bases: 12. CDR3 bases: TGTGCCTGGAGTCCGGGAGGGACTAGCGGGAAACGAAAGACCCAGTACTTC. It yields the protein CAWSPGGTSGKRKTQYF.

The J gene is TRBJ2-2, the V gene TRBV2, with D maybe TRBD2 (5 bases). The V gene lost 7 bases and the J gene lost 5 bases, with 17 bases spanning the gap. The CDR3 consists of 15 residues. The V gene's germline CDR1 is SNHLY and CDR2 FYNNEI. Here the CDR3 DNA reads TGTGCCAGCACCGCGGGCCGAAGGAGGACCGGGGAGCTGTTTTTT. This gives the protein CASTAGRRRTGELFF.

The chain has TRBV5-5 and TRBJ1-2; 11 nucleotides match TRBD1. The germline CDR1 and CDR2 sequences are SGHKS and YYEKEE (reference sequence). V trimming: 3 bases; J trimming: 3 bases; junction bases outside the gene matches: 10. The CDR3 runs 17 residues. The CDR3 region has the DNA TGTGCCAGCAGCTGGACCCCCGGGACAGGGGGTGACTATGGCTACACCTTC. Amino acids: CASSWTPGTGGDYGYTF.

The J gene is TRBJ1-5, the V gene TRBV19; no firm D call. The CDR3 extends over 11 amino acids. The V and J ends lost 3 bases and 11 bases respectively, with 8 bases between them. CDR1 LNHDA and CDR2 SQIVND come from the germline V gene (reference sequence). CDR3 in DNA: TGTGCCAGTAGTATTTCTGAGTCCCAGCATTTT. Amino acid sequence: CASSISESQHF.

The chain couples TRBV9 to TRBJ2-1, with 8 nucleotides matching TRBD2. Germline CDR1 SGDLS, CDR2 YYNGEE. Trimming cost V 0 bases and J 6 bases; bases outside gene matches: 5. The CDR3 loop spans 15 amino acids. CDR3 nucleotides: TGTGCCAGCAGCGTAGACGGGACTAGAGTCAATGAGCAGTTCTTC. Translation gives CASSVDGTRVNEQFF. The variable domain in full, with the rest retrieved from reference TRBV9 and TRBJ2-1, is DSGVTQTPKHLITATGQRVTLRCSPRSGDLSVYWYQQSLDQGLQFLIQYYNGEERAKGNILERFSAQQFPDLHSELNLSSLELGDSALYFCASSVDGTRVNEQFFGPGTRLTVL.

V gene TRBV5-1 combines with J gene TRBJ2-7; TRBD2 matches 7 bases. V shed 0 bases, J shed 1 base, and the junction held 7 bases outside the gene matches. Looked up from germline, CDR1 is SGHRS and CDR2 is YFSETQ. The CDR3 spans 16 residues. CDR3 DNA: TGCGCCAGCAGCTTGGAGCGGGACCTCGTATCCTACGAGCAGTACTTC. Protein product: CASSLERDLVSYEQYF. The whole variable domain, filled in from reference TRBV5-1 and TRBJ2-7, reads KAGVTQTPRYLIKTRGQQVTLSCSPISGHRSVSWYQQTPGQGLQFLFEYFSETQRNKGNFPGRFSGRQFSNSRSEMNVSTLELGDSALYLCASSLERDLVSYEQYFGPGTRLTVT.

The genes are TRBV3-1 (or the pseudogene TRBV3-2) and TRBJ2-7, with 7 bases aligning to TRBD2. CDR3 length equals 15 residues. The V gene's germline CDR1 is LGHDT and CDR2 YNNKEL (reference sequence). Losses at the gene ends were 0 bases for V and 2 bases for J; bases not matched to a gene: 4. The CDR3 coding sequence is TGTGCCAGCAGCCAAGACCTAGCGGCGGCCTACGAGCAGTACTTC. It yields the protein CASSQDLAAAYEQYF.

The chain carries TRBV30 and TRBJ1-5; 8 nucleotides align to TRBD1. Germline lookup yields CDR1 GTSNPN and CDR2 SVGIG (reference sequence). The CDR3 loop spans 14 amino acids. The trim removed 2 bases at V and 5 bases at J, leaving 5 bases unmatched. The CDR3 DNA reads as TGTGCCTGGAGTTCCGGACAGGGTCATCAGCCCCAGCATTTT. Protein sequence: CAWSSGQGHQPQHF. Using reference TRBV30 and TRBJ1-5 for the parts outside the CDR3, the full variable domain is SQTIHQWPATLVQPVGSPLSLECTVEGTSNPNLYWYRQAAGRGLQLLFYSVGIGQISSEVPQNLSASRPQDRQFILSSKKLLLSDSGFYLCAWSSGQGHQPQHFGDGTRLSIL.

This chain joins TRBV6-2 or TRBV6-3 and TRBJ1-1, with D unresolved. This CDR3 is 15 amino acids long. Germline CDR1 is MNHEY and CDR2 is SVGEGT. V lost 0 bases to trimming and J lost 5 bases, with 13 bases between them. The CDR3 DNA sequence: TGTGCCAGCAGTTACTCGAGTATCGGGGTAACTGAAGCTTTCTTT. Translating gives CASSYSSIGVTEAFF.

Comments on this clone: One end of the junction does not line up with germline, which may come from a read error. This chain joins TRBV14 and TRBJ1-4; a weak D match, TRBD1 (5 bases). CDR3 length: 15 residues. From germline, CDR1 is SGHDN and CDR2 FVKESK. The CDR3 DNA reads TGTGCCAGCAGCCAAGGGGGCACAGCTAATGAAAAACTGCTTTTT. Amino acids: CASSQGGTANEKLLF. The variable domain in full, with the rest retrieved from reference TRBV14 and TRBJ1-4, is EAGVTQFPSHSVIEKGQTVTLRCDPISGHDNLYWYRRVMGKEIKFLLHFVKESKQDESGMPNNRFLAERTGGTYSTLKVQPAELEDSGVYFCASSQGGTANEKLLFGSGTQLSVL.

Regarding this clone: Within the sample, other DNA sequences also encode this same CDR3. This chain joins TRBV7-2 and TRBJ2-1, with 8 bases fitting TRBD1. The junction had 6 bases not matched to a gene; V was cut back by 5 bases and J by 0 bases. Germline CDR1 SGHTA, CDR2 FQGNSA. The CDR3 length is 16 residues. The CDR3 DNA sequence: TGTGCCAGCAGCCCCAGGACAGGGAGCTCCTACAATGAGCAGTTCTTC. Encoded protein: CASSPRTGSSYNEQFF.

J is TRBJ2-7 and V is TRBV15; unclear D gene. Germline V gives CDR1 LNHNV, CDR2 YYDKDF (reference sequence). V shed 5 bases and J shed 1 base, with 6 bases lying between them. This CDR3 contains 12 residues. CDR3 loop: CATSEESYEQYF. In nucleotides, the CDR3 is TGTGCCACCAGCGAAGAGTCCTACGAGCAGTACTTC. Complete variable domain (other parts from reference TRBV15 and TRBJ2-7): DAMVIQNPRYQVTQFGKPVTLSCSQTLNHNVMYWYQQKSSQAPKLLFHYYDKDFNNEADTPDNFQSRRPNTSFCFLDIRSPGLGDTAMYLCATSEESYEQYFGPGTRLTVT.

The chain has TRBV7-2 and TRBJ1-6; D is possibly TRBD1 (5 bases). Trimming cost V 5 bases and J 7 bases, with 15 bases left between them. Germline-derived CDR1 and CDR2 are SGHTA and FQGNSA. The CDR3 is made up of 15 amino acids. The CDR3 DNA reads TGTGCCAGCAGCAGAGCAGGGTTTGGCAATTCACCCCTCCACTTT. It yields the protein CASSRAGFGNSPLHF.

This chain connects TRBV4-1 to TRBJ1-2; D unresolved. This CDR3 has 14 amino acids. Trimming removed 0 bases from V and 10 bases from J, with 15 bases in between. The germline CDR1 and CDR2 sequences are MGHRA and YSYEKL. This chain's CDR3 is CASSQDSGWVIYTF. Here the CDR3 DNA reads TGCGCCAGCAGCCAAGATTCAGGTTGGGTCATCTACACCTTC.

The chain employs TRBV2 and TRBJ2-3, with 9 positions matching TRBD1. The CDR3 is made up of 17 amino acids. V gave up 7 bases and J gave up 2 bases; unmatched junction bases: 13. Per germline, CDR1 SNHLY and CDR2 FYNNEI. The CDR3 sequence: CASTRDRVEFPTDTQYF. CDR3 DNA sequence: TGTGCCAGCACCCGGGACAGGGTAGAATTTCCCACAGATACGCAGTATTTT. Looking up the rest from reference TRBV2 and TRBJ2-3 gives the full variable domain: EPEVTQTPSHQVTQMGQEVILRCVPISNHLYFYWYRQILGQKVEFLVSFYNNEISEKSEIFDDQFSVERPDGSNFTLKIRSTKLEDSAMYFCASTRDRVEFPTDTQYFGPGTRLTVL.

The genes are TRBV11-2 and TRBJ2-7; D call uncertain. CDR3 size: 14 residues. V lost 0 bases and J 0 bases, leaving 6 bases between the germline ends. Germline V gene lookup returns CDR1 SGHAT and CDR2 FQNNGV. The CDR3 coding sequence is TGTGCCAGCAGCTTAGATCTCAGCTCCTACGAGCAGTACTTC. Translating gives CASSLDLSSYEQYF.

This clone was seen a single time. As DNA, the CDR3 is TGTGCCAGCAGTTTGGCTAGCGGGAGGTACGAGCAGTACTTC. Translation gives CASSLASGRYEQYF. This chain links TRBV28 with TRBJ2-7, with 11 bases matching TRBD2. V was pared by 3 bases and J by 4 bases, with 2 bases of the junction left unmatched. From germline, CDR1 is MDHEN and CDR2 SYDVKM. The CDR3 is 14 amino acids.

The chain couples TRBV29-1 to TRBJ2-1, with D tentatively TRBD2 (6 bases). V shed 4 bases and J shed 9 bases, with 13 bases lying between them. The CDR3 contains 12 residues. Germline-derived CDR1 and CDR2 are SQVTM and ANQGSEA. The CDR3 DNA reads as TGCAGCGTTGTGGGCGGGGCACGTGAGCAGTTCTTC. Protein: CSVVGGAREQFF.

The chain combines TRBV9 with TRBJ1-3; D may be TRBD1 (6 bases). Between the trimmed V and J ends, which lost 7 bases and 3 bases, there was a span of 11 bases. Germline CDR1 is SGDLS and CDR2 is YYNGEE. The CDR3 has 13 residues. The CDR3 DNA reads TGTGCCAGCCAGGGGACGTTTGGAAACACCATATATTTT. It encodes CASQGTFGNTIYF.

The chain has TRBV27 and TRBJ1-5; no definite D call. Germline V gene data show CDR1 as MNHEY and CDR2 as SMNVEV (reference sequence). The CDR3 covers 13 residues. The V and J ends lost 0 bases and 7 bases respectively, with 7 bases between them. The CDR3 spells CASSLSSLQPQHF. The CDR3 DNA is TGTGCCAGCAGTTTATCGTCACTACAGCCCCAGCATTTT.

This chain joins TRBV19 and TRBJ2-2; D not certain. CDR3 length equals 18 residues. Per germline, CDR1 LNHDA and CDR2 SQIVND (reference sequence). Trimming stripped 2 bases from V and 3 bases from J, with 19 bases between. The CDR3 region has the DNA TGTGCCAGTAGTATAAAGAGAAGGCGGAGCGCAGACACCGGGGAGCTGTTTTTT. This gives the protein CASSIKRRRSADTGELFF.